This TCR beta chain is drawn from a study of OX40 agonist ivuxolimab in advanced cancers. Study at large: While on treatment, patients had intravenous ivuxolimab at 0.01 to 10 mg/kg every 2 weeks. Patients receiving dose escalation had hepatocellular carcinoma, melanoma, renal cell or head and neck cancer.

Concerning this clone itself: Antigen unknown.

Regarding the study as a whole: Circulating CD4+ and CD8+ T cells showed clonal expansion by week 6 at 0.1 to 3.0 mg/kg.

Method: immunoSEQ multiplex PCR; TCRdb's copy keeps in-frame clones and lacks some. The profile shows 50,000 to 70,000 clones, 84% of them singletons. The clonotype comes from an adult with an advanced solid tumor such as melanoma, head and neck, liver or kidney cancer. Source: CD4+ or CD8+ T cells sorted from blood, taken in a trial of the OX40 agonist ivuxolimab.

CDR3 region: CASTPGGSETQYF. The CDR3 nucleotides read TGTGCCAGCACCCCGGGGGGCAGCGAGACCCAGTACTTC. The chain links TRBV6-6 to TRBJ2-5, with D maybe TRBD2 (7 bases). CDR3 length: 13 residues. Per the germline V gene, CDR1 is MNHNY and CDR2 is SVGAGI (reference sequence). Deletions cut 7 bases from V and 5 bases from J, with 14 bases between.